Below are 23 T cell receptor beta chains sequenced from a single sample in a study of cytomegalovirus exposure and HLA in healthy donors. Primers: 60 Vbeta forward and 13 Jbeta reverse. Profiled with immunoSEQ multiplex PCR; TCRdb holds only in-frame clones, not every one. The sample carries about 150,000 clones, 70% to 85% recorded once. The specimen sequenced was PBMCs. These receptors were taken from a man aged 25-45 years in good health and CMV-seronegative.

The chain is built from TRBV4-3 and TRBJ1-4, with 11 bases aligning to TRBD1. J gave up 1 base and V 1 base, and 8 bases lay outside the gene matches. This CDR3 spans 19 amino acids. Germline assignment: CDR1 LGHNA and CDR2 YSLEER. The CDR3 DNA reads TGCGCCAGCAGCCAAGTGTACGGGACAGGGGGTTTAACTAATGAAAAACTGTTTTTT. Translating gives CASSQVYGTGGLTNEKLFF.

This sequence joins TRBV5-4 and TRBJ1-1, with 10 bases that match TRBD1. The junction had 10 bases not matched to a gene; V was cut back by 4 bases and J by 4 bases. The V gene's germline CDR1 is SGHNT and CDR2 YYREEE (reference sequence). This CDR3 comprises 16 residues. In DNA form, the CDR3 reads TGTGCCAGCAGCGGATGGGACAGGGGCGGAAGCACTGAAGCTTTCTTT. Translated: CASSGWDRGGSTEAFF.

This clone was seen only once. V usage is TRBV5-4 and J usage is TRBJ1-2; 7 nucleotides align to TRBD1. The CDR3 covers 15 residues. Germline CDR1 SGHNT, CDR2 YYREEE (reference sequence). The trim removed 0 bases at V and 4 bases at J, leaving 6 bases unmatched. CDR3 residues: CASSLGDRLGYGYTF. As DNA, the CDR3 is TGTGCCAGCAGCTTGGGGGACAGACTAGGCTATGGCTACACCTTC.

The V call is TRBV27, the J call TRBJ1-6; D unclear. The germline V gene encodes CDR1 MNHEY and CDR2 SMNVEV (reference sequence). V gave up 8 bases and J gave up 5 bases, with 13 bases separating them. The CDR3 is 14 amino acids. This CDR3 reads CASARLSNNSPLHF. The CDR3 nucleotides are TGTGCCAGCGCAAGACTTAGCAATAATTCACCCCTCCACTTT.

V usage is TRBV27 and J usage is TRBJ1-4, with 7 bases that match TRBD1. Looked up from germline, CDR1 is MNHEY and CDR2 is SMNVEV (reference sequence). The CDR3 sequence is 15 residues long. The V segment lost 6 bases and the J segment 0 bases; nucleotides outside the gene matches: 4. This CDR3 is CASSPTGATNEKLFF. The CDR3 bases are TGTGCCAGCAGCCCTACAGGGGCAACTAATGAAAAACTGTTTTTT.

The V gene is TRBV2, the J gene TRBJ1-1; no reliable D call. Germline CDR1 is SNHLY and CDR2 is FYNNEI. The CDR3 runs 13 residues. V was clipped by 4 bases and J by 4 bases, with 10 bases between them. For the CDR3, the DNA is TGTGCCAGCAGTGGGAGGGATCCCACTGAAGCTTTCTTT. It translates to CASSGRDPTEAFF.

CDR3: CAIRIGTGGSYEQYF. The CDR3 nucleotides read TGTGCCATCAGAATCGGGACAGGGGGCTCCTACGAGCAGTACTTC. V and J are TRBV10-3 and TRBJ2-7, with 11 bases fitting TRBD1. The germline CDR1 and CDR2 sequences are ENHRY and SYGVKD. The CDR3 runs to 15 residues. The V and J ends lost 6 bases and 0 bases, in that order; junction bases with no gene match: 4.

This chain uses TRBV25-1 with TRBJ2-7; D may be TRBD2 (6 bases). The CDR3 is 16 residues long. V was shortened by 1 base and J by 4 bases, with 17 bases between the two germline ends. The germline CDR1 and CDR2 sequences are MGHDK and SYGVNS. In DNA, the CDR3 is TGTGCCAGCAGTGAATTGCGGACTATGACCCCATACGAGCAGTACTTC. Translation gives CASSELRTMTPYEQYF.

V gene TRBV13 combines with J gene TRBJ1-2; 9 bases agree with TRBD1. In germline, CDR1 is PRHDT, CDR2 FYEKMQ (reference sequence). There are 14 residues in the CDR3. V dropped 5 bases and J dropped 2; count of bases not matched to a gene: 3. The CDR3 region is CASSQGQGNYGYTF. The CDR3 nucleotides are TGTGCCAGCAGCCAAGGACAGGGGAACTATGGCTACACCTTC.

The chain recombines TRBV6-5 with TRBJ2-5, with D perhaps matching TRBD2 (5 bases). The CDR3 has 16 residues. Germline lookup yields CDR1 MNHEY and CDR2 SVGAGI. The germline V and J ends were trimmed by 2 bases and 0 bases, with 13 bases remaining between them. In nucleotides, the CDR3 is TGTGCCAGCAGTTACCGGACTGCTCCGTACCAAGAGACCCAGTACTTC. Translating gives CASSYRTAPYQETQYF.

The chain couples TRBV7-8 to TRBJ1-1, with 7 bases identical to TRBD1. V was pared by 5 bases and J by 5 bases, with 5 bases of the junction left unmatched. The germline gives CDR1 SGHVS, CDR2 FQNEAQ. The CDR3 has 13 amino acids. The DNA of the CDR3 is TGTGCCAGCAGCCCCAGGGGGAGGACTGAAGCTTTCTTT. It codes for CASSPRGRTEAFF. The full variable domain, its missing parts supplied by reference TRBV7-8 and TRBJ1-1, is GAGVSQSPRYKVAKRGQDVALRCDPISGHVSLFWYQQALGQGPEFLTYFQNEAQLDKSGLPSDRFFAERPEGSVSTLKIQRTQQEDSAVYLCASSPRGRTEAFFGQGTRLTVV.

The genes are TRBV7-7 and TRBJ2-5; TRBD2 might be the D (6 bases). The CDR3 runs 11 residues. Per the germline V gene, CDR1 is SSHAT and CDR2 is FNYEAQ (reference sequence). The CDR3 bases are TGTGCTAGCGGTAGCTTGGAGACCCAGTACTTC. Protein sequence: CASGSLETQYF.

As regards this clone: The same CDR3 can be traced to other DNA sequences in this sample. The rearrangement joins TRBV30 to TRBJ2-5, with D maybe TRBD1 (8 bases). The CDR3 consists of 15 residues. Germline CDR1 GTSNPN, CDR2 SVGIG (reference sequence). V lost 3 bases, J lost 3 bases, and 17 bases lay in between. The CDR3 protein is CAWSPRTGREETQYF. In DNA form, the CDR3 reads TGTGCCTGGAGCCCCCGGACAGGGAGGGAAGAGACCCAGTACTTC.

The chain uses TRBV7-9 and TRBJ2-5; D is perhaps TRBD1 (6 bases). CDR1 is SEHNR and CDR2 is FQNEAQ in the germline V gene (reference sequence). The CDR3 has 15 residues. Trimming removed 10 bases at V and 2 bases at J, with 20 bases between. DNA for the CDR3: TGTGCCACCATTCATACAGGGCACAATCAAGAGACCCAGTACTTC. Protein sequence: CATIHTGHNQETQYF.

The V gene is TRBV7-8, the J gene TRBJ1-3, with TRBD1 as a possible D gene (5 bases). Germline V CDR1 and CDR2: SGHVS, FQNEAQ. CDR3 length: 15 amino acids. Deletions cut 3 bases from V and 2 bases from J, with 11 bases between. For the CDR3, the DNA is TGTGCCAGCAGCTTGGACACCCTTACTGGAAACACCATATATTTT. This gives the protein CASSLDTLTGNTIYF.

The chain has TRBV5-1 and TRBJ2-7; D gene ambiguous. The germline V gene encodes CDR1 SGHRS and CDR2 YFSETQ. The CDR3 length is 13 residues. V lost 2 bases and J 3 bases, leaving 9 bases between the germline ends. CDR3 sequence: CASSFTGFYEQYF. The DNA for the CDR3 is TGCGCCAGCAGCTTCACTGGTTTCTACGAGCAGTACTTC.

The chain joins TRBV29-1 to TRBJ1-1; D is uncertain. V lost 0 bases to trimming and J lost 4 bases, with 9 bases between them. The CDR3 extends over 13 amino acids. The germline V gene has CDR1 SQVTM and CDR2 ANQGSEA. For the CDR3, the DNA is TGCAGCGTTGAAGATCTCGGGTCCACTGAAGCTTTCTTT. It translates to CSVEDLGSTEAFF.

The genes are TRBV2 and TRBJ2-5, with 12 bases matching TRBD2. V dropped 7 bases and J dropped 2; count of bases not matched to a gene: 5. Germline V CDR1 and CDR2: SNHLY, FYNNEI. The CDR3 spans 15 residues. The CDR3 loop reads CASTRLAGAQETQYF. Written as DNA, the CDR3 is TGTGCCAGCACCCGACTAGCGGGGGCACAAGAGACCCAGTACTTC.

For the CDR3, the DNA is TGTGCCAGCAGTCAAACAGGGGACAATCAGCCCCAGCATTTT. It codes for CASSQTGDNQPQHF. The chain employs TRBV28 and TRBJ1-5; 7 nucleotides agree with TRBD1. The CDR3 length is 14 residues. V dropped 5 bases and J dropped 3; count of bases not matched to a gene: 4. The germline V gene has CDR1 MDHEN and CDR2 SYDVKM. Full variable domain (missing parts from reference TRBV28 and TRBJ1-5): DVKVTQSSRYLVKRTGEKVFLECVQDMDHENMFWYRQDPGLGLRLIYFSYDVKMKEKGDIPEGYSVSREKKERFSLILESASTNQTSMYLCASSQTGDNQPQHFGDGTRLSIL.

The chain recombines TRBV2 with TRBJ2-1, with 8 bases matching TRBD2. Trimming cost V 1 base and J 6 bases; bases outside gene matches: 2. CDR3 length equals 14 residues. From germline, CDR1 is SNHLY and CDR2 FYNNEI. CDR3 nucleotide sequence: TGTGCCAGCAGTGAAGGCGGGGGGCTCAATGAGCAGTTCTTC. Its translation: CASSEGGGLNEQFF.

J is TRBJ2-3 and V is TRBV6-1, with TRBD1 matching over 7 bases. Germline V gene sequence: CDR1 MNHNS, CDR2 SASEGT. This CDR3 is 15 amino acids long. V lost 6 bases and J lost 2; bases outside the gene matches: 8. In DNA form, the CDR3 reads TGTGCCAGCAGAGCTACGACAGGGTACACAGATACGCAGTATTTT. Amino acid sequence: CASRATTGYTDTQYF.

This chain links TRBV11-1 with TRBJ2-5, with 9 bases lining up with TRBD1. The length of the CDR3 is 15 residues. Unmatched junction bases numbered 7, after V lost 5 bases and J lost 3 bases. In germline, CDR1 is SGHAT, CDR2 FQDESV (reference sequence). The CDR3 nucleotides are TGTGCCAGCAGCCTCCGGGACAGGGAAGAAGAGACCCAGTACTTC. This encodes CASSLRDREEETQYF.

The rearrangement joins TRBV7-2 to TRBJ2-5, with TRBD2 matching 8 bases. Per germline, CDR1 SGHTA and CDR2 FQGNSA. CDR3 size: 18 residues. V lost 0 bases and J lost 2; bases outside the gene matches: 11. DNA for the CDR3: TGTGCCAGCAGCTTAGCGAGGAGAGCGGGGGTTTCACAAGAGACCCAGTACTTC. This sequence encodes CASSLARRAGVSQETQYF.